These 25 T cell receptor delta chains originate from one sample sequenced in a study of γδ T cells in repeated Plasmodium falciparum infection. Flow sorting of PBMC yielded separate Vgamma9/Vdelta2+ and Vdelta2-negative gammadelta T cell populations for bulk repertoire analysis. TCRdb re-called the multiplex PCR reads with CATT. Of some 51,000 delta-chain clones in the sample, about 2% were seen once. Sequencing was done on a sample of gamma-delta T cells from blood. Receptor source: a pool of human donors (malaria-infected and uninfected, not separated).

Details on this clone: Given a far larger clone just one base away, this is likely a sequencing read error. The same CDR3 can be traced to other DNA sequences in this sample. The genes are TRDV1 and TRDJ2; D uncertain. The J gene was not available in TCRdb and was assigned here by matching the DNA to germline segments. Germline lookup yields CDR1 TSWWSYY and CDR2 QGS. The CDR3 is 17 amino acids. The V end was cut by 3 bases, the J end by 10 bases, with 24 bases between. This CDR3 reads CALGELYRTDYRKQLFF. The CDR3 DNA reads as TGTGCTCTTGGGGAGCTTTATAGAACTGATTACCGAAAACAACTCTTCTTT.

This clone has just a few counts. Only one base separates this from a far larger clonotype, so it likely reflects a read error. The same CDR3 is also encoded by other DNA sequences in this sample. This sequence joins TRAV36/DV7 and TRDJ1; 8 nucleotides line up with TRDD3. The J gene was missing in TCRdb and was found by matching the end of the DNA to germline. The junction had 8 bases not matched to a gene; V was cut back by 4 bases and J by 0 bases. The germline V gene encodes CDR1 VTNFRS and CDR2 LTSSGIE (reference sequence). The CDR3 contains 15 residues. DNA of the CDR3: TGTGCTGTGTGGACTGGGGGGCGGTACACCGATAAACTCATCTTT. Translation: CAVWTGGRYTDKLIF.

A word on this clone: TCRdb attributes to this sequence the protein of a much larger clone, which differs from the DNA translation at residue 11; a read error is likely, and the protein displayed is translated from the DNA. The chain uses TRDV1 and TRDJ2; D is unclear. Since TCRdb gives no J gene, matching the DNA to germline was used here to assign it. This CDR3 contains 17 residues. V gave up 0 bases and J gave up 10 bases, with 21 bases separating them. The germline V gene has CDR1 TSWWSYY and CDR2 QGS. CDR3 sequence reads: CALGELYRTDCRKQLFF. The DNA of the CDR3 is TGTGCTCTTGGGGAACTTTATAGAACTGATTGCCGAAAACAACTCTTCTTT.

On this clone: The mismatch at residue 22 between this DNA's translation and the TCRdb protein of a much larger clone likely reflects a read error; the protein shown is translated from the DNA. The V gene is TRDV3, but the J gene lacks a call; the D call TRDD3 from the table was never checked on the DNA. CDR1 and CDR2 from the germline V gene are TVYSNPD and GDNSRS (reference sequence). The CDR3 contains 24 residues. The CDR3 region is CAFSLPDQGLPTSTGGYEADKHIF. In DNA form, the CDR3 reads TGTGCCTTTAGCTTACCAGACCAGGGCCTTCCTACCAGTACTGGGGGATACGAGGCCGATAAACACATCTTT.

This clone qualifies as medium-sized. Here the CDR3 DNA reads TGTGCCTGTGACACCTTACAACCTGGGGGATATGGCACCGATAAACTCATCTTT. Encoded protein: CACDTLQPGGYGTDKLIF. The gene calls are TRDV2 and TRDJ1; TRDD3 aligns across 10 bases. Germline V lookup: CDR1 GEAIGNYY, CDR2 EKD. Germline trimming cut 0 bases from V and 1 base from J; bases unmatched to any gene: 10. The CDR3 contains 18 residues.

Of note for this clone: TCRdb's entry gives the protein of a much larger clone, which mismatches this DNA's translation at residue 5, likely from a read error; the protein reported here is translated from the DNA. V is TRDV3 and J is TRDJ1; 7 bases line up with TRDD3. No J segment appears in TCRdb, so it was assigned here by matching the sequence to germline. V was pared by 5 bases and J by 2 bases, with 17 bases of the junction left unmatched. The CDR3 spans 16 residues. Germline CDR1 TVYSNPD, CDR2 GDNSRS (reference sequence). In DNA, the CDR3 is TGTGCCGTACTACCCTGGGGGTACCAGGGAACCGATAAACTCATCTTT. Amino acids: CAVLPWGYQGTDKLIF.

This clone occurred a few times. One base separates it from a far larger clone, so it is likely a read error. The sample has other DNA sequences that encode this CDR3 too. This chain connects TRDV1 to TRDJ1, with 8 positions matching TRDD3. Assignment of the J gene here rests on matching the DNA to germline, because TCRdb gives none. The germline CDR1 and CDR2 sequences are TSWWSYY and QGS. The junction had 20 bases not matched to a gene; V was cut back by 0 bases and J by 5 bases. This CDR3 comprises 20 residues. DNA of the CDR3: TGTGCTCTTGGGGAACTGGAGGTGCGTAGGGGATACAGGAGGGGAGATAAACTCATCTTT. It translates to CALGELEVRRGYRRGDKLIF.

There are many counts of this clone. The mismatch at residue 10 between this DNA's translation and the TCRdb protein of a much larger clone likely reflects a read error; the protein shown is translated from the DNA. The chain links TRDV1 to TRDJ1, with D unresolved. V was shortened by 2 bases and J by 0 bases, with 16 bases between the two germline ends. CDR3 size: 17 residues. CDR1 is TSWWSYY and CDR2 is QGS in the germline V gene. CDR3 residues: CALGEGYPMPYTDKLIF. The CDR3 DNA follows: TGTGCTCTTGGGGAAGGCTATCCAATGCCCTACACCGATAAACTCATCTTT.

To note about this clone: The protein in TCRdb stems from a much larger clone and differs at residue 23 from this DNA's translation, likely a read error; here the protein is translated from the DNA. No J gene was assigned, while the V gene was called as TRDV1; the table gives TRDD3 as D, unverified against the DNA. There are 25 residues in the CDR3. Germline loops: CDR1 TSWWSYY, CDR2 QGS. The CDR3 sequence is CALGELFGLSYFWGIEPRGTDKPIF. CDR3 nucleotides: TGTGCTCTTGGGGAACTTTTCGGTCTGTCCTACTTCTGGGGGATAGAGCCCCGGGGCACCGATAAACCCATCTTT.

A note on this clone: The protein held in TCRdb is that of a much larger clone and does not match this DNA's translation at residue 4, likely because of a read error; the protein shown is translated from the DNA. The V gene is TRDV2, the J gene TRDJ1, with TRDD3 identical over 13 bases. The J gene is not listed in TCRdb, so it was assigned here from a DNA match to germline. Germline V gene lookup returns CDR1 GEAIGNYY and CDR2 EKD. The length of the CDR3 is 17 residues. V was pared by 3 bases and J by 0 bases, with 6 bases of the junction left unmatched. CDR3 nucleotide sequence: TGTGCCTGTGACGGACTGGGGGATACGGAGTACACCGATAAACTCATCTTT. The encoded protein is CACDGLGDTEYTDKLIF.

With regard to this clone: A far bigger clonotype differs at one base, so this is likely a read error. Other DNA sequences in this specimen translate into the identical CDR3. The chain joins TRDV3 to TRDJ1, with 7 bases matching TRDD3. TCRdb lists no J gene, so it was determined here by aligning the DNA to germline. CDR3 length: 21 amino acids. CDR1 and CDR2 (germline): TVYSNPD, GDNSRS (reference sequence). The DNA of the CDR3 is TGTGCCTTTAGCTTTATAGAGACGGCCTACATCTTCTGGGGGGACACAGATAAACTCATCTTT. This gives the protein CAFSFIETAYIFWGDTDKLIF.

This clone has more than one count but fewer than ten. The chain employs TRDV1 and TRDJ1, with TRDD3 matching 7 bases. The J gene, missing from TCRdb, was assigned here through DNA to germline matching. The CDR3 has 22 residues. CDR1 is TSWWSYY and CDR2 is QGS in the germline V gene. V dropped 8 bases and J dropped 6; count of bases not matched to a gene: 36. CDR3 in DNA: TGTGCTCTTACAAAAATAAGGGCCTTTCCCGTCGTGGGTGGGGGACCGGCTAATAAACTCATCTTT. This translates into CALTKIRAFPVVGGGPANKLIF.

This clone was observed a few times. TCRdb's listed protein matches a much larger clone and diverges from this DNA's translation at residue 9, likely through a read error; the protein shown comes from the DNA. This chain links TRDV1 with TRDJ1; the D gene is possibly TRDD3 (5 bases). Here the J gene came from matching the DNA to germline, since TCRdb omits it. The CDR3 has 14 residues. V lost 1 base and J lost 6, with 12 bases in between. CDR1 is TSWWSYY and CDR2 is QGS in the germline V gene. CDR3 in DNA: TGTGCTCTTGGGGAACGGGGGCCCCCCTATAAACTCATCTTT. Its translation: CALGERGPPYKLIF.

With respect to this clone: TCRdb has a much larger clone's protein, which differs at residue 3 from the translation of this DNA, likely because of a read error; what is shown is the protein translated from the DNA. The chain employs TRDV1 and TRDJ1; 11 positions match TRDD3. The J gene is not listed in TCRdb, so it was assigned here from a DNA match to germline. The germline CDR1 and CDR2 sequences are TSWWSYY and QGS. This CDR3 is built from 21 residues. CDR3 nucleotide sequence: TGTGCTCCTGGGGAACTAGGACTTCCTACATGGGGGATACGAGGGGTCGATAAACTCATCTTT. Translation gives CAPGELGLPTWGIRGVDKLIF.

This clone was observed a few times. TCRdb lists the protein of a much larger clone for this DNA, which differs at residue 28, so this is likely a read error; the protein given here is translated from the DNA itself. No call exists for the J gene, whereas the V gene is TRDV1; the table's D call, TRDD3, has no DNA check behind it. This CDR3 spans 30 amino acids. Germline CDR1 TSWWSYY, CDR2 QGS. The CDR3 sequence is CALGELTPKAFLLDIVVRYTGGHAIYKPIF. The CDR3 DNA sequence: TGTGCTCTTGGGGAACTGACCCCTAAAGCTTTCCTACTAGATATAGTGGTGCGGTATACTGGGGGCCACGCCATTTATAAACCCATCTTT.

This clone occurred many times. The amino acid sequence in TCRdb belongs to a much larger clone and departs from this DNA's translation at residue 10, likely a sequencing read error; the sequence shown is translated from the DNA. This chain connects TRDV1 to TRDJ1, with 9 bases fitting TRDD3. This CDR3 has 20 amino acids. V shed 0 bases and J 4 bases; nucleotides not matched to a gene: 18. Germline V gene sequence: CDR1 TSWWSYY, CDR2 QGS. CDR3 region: CALGELEPYRGIPRIDKLIF. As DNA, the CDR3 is TGTGCTCTTGGGGAACTAGAACCGTACAGGGGGATACCTCGTATCGATAAACTCATCTTT.

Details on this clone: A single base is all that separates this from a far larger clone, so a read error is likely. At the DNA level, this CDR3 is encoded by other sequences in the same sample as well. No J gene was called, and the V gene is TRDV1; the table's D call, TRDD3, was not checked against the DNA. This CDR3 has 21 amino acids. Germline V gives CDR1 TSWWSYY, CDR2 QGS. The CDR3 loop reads CALGKRLLLWGIPMASDKLIF. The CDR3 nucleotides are TGTGCTCTTGGGAAAAGGTTACTACTTTGGGGGATACCCATGGCGTCCGATAAACTTATCTTT.

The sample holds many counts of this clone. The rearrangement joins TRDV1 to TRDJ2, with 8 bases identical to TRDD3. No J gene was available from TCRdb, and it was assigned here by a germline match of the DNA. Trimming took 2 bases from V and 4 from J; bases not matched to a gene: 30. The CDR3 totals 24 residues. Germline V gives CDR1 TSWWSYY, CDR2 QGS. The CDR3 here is CALGEKPSYPLYWGPAGRTAQLFF. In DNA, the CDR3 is TGTGCTCTTGGGGAAAAACCATCCTACCCCCTCTACTGGGGGCCCGCCGGGAGGACAGCACAACTCTTCTTT.

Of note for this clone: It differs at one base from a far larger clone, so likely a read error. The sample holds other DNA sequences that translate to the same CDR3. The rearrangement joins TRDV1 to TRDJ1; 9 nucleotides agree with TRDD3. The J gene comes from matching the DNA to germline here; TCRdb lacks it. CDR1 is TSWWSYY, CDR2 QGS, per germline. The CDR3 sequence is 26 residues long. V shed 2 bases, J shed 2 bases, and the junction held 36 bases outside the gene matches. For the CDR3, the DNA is TGTGCTCTTGGGGAATCACGGCCTTCCTTATCCGACTGGGGGACTCCTTTTTACATTTTAACCGATAAACTCATCTTT. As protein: CALGESRPSLSDWGTPFYILTDKLIF.

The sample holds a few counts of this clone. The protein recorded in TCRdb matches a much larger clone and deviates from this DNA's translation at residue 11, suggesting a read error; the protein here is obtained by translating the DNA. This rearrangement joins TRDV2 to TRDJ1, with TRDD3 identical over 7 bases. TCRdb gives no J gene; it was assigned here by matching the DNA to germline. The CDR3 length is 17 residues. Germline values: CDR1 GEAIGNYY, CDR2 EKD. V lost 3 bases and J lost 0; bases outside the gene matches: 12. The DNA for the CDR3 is TGTGCCTGTGACGCCCTACGCGGACTGGGGCACACCGATAAACTCATCTTT. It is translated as CACDALRGLGHTDKLIF.

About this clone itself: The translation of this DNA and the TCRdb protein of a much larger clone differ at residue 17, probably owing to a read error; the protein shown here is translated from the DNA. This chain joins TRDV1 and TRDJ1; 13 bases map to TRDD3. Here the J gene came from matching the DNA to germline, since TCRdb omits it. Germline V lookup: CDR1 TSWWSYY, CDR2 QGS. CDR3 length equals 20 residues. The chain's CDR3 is CALGEIYNIYWGIRTDELIF. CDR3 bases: TGTGCTCTTGGGGAAATCTACAACATCTACTGGGGGATACGCACCGATGAACTCATCTTT.

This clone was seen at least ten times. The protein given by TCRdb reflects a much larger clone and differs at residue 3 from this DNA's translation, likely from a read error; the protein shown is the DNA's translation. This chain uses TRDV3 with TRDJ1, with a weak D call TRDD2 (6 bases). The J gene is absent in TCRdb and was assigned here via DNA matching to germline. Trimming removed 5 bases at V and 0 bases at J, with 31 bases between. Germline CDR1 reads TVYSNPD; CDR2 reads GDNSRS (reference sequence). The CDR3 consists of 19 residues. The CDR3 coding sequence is TGTGCCCTCGCAGACCTTCCCACCTCGTACTACCCTTACACCGATAAACTCATCTTT. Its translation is CALADLPTSYYPYTDKLIF.

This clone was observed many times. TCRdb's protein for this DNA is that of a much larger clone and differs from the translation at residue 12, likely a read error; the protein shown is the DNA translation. CDR3: CACDTEGYAGLCTDKLIF. CDR3 DNA sequence: TGTGCCTGTGACACAGAAGGATACGCGGGGTTGTGCACCGATAAACTCATCTTT. The chain links TRDV2 to TRDJ1; 7 bases match TRDD3. TCRdb records no J gene; here it was assigned by comparing the DNA to germline. This CDR3 is 18 amino acids long. Germline trimming cut 1 base from V and 1 base from J; bases unmatched to any gene: 14. CDR1 is GEAIGNYY, CDR2 EKD, per germline.

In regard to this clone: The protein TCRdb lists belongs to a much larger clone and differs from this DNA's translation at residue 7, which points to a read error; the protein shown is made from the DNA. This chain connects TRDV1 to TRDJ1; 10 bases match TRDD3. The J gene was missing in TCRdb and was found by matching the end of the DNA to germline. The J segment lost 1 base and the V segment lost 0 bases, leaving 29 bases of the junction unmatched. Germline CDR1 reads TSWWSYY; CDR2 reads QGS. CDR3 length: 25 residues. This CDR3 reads CALGELSRGATLLGDYWGFTDKLIF. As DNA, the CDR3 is TGTGCTCTTGGGGAACTTTCGAGAGGAGCTACTTTACTGGGGGATTACTGGGGGTTCACCGATAAACTCATCTTT.

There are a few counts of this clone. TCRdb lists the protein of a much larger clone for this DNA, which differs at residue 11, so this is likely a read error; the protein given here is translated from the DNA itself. The CDR3 DNA sequence: TGTGCCTGTGACGCCCTTACTGGGGGCTCCGAGGGACTCATCTTT. This encodes CACDALTGGSEGLIF. V is TRDV2 and J is TRDJ1, with 8 nucleotides matching TRDD3. The J gene, not given by TCRdb, was assigned here from a germline match of the nucleotide sequence. CDR1 is GEAIGNYY, CDR2 EKD, per germline. This CDR3 is built from 15 residues. V lost 3 bases and J lost 10; bases outside the gene matches: 15.